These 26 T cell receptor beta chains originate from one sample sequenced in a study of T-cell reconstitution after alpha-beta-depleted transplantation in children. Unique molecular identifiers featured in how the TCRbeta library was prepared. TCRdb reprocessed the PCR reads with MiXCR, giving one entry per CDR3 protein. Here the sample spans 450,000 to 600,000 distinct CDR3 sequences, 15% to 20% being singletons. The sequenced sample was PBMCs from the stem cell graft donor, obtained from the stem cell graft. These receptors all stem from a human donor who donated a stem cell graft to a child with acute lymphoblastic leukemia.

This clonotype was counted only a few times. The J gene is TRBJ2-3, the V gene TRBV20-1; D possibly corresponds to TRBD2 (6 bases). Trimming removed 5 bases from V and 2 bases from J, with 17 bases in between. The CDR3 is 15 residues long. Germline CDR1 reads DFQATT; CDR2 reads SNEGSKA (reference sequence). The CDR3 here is CSAARLGPSTDTQYF. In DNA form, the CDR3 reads TGCAGTGCTGCCCGACTAGGTCCTTCCACAGATACGCAGTATTTT.

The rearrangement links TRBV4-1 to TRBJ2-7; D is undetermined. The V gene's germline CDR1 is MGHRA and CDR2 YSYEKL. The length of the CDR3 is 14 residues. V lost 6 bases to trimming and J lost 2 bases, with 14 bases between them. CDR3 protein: CASSLTSAPYEQYF. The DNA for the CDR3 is TGCGCCAGCAGTCTAACCTCGGCCCCCTACGAGCAGTACTTC.

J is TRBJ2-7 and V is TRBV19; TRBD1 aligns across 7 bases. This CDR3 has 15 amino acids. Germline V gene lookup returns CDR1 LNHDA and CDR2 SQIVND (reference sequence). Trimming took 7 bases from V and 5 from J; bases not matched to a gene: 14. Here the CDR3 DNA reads TGTGCCAGTAATGAAGGGGGCCGCCTGATGAACGAGCAGTACTTC. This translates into CASNEGGRLMNEQYF.

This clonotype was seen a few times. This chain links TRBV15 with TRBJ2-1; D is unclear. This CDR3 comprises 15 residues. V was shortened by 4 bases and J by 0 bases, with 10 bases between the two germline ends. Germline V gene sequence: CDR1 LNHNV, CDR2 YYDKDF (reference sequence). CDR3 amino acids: CATSKDRGSYNEQFF. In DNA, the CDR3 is TGTGCCACCAGCAAGGATCGCGGCTCCTACAATGAGCAGTTCTTC. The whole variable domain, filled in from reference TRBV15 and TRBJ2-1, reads DAMVIQNPRYQVTQFGKPVTLSCSQTLNHNVMYWYQQKSSQAPKLLFHYYDKDFNNEADTPDNFQSRRPNTSFCFLDIRSPGLGDTAMYLCATSKDRGSYNEQFFGPGTRLTVL.

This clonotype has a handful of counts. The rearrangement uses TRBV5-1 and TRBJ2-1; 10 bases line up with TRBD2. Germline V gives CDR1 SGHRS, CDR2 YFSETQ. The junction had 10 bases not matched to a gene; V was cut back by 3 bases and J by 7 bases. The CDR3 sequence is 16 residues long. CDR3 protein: CASSSKTSGNENEQFF. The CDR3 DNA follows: TGCGCCAGCAGCTCCAAAACTAGCGGGAATGAGAATGAGCAGTTCTTC.

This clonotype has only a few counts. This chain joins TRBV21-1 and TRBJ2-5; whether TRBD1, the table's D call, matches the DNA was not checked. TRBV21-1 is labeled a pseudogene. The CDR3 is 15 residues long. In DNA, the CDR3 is TGTGCCAGCACCACTCCCGGACAGGCGAGGGAGACCCAGTACTTC. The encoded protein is CASTTPGQARETQYF.

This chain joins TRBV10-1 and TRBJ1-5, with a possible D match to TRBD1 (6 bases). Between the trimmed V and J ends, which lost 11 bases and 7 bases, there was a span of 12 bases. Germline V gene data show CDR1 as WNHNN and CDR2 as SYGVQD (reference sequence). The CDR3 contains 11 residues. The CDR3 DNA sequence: TGCGCCGGAGTAGGGGGGCAGCCCCAGCATTTT. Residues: CAGVGGQPQHF.

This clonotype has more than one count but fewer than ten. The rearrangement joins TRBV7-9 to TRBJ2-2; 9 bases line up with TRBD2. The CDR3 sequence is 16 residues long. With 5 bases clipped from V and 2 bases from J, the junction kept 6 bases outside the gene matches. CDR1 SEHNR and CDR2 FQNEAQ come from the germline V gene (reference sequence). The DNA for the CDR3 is TGTGCCAGCAGCGCGACTAGCGGAGAAAACACCGGGGAGCTGTTTTTT. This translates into CASSATSGENTGELFF.

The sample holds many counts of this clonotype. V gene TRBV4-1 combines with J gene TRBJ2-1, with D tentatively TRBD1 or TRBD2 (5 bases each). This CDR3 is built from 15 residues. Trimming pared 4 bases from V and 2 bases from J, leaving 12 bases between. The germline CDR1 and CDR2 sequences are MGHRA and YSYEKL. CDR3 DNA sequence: TGCGCCAGCAGCCGAGACCGGGGCCCCTACAATGAGCAGTTCTTC. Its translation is CASSRDRGPYNEQFF.

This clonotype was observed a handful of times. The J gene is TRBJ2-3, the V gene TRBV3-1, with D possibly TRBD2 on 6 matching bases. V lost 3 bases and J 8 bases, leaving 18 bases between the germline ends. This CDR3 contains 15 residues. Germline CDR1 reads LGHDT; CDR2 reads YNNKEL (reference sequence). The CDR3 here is CASSQSDYPSGTQYF. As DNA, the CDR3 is TGTGCCAGCAGCCAGTCGGACTACCCCAGCGGTACGCAGTATTTT.

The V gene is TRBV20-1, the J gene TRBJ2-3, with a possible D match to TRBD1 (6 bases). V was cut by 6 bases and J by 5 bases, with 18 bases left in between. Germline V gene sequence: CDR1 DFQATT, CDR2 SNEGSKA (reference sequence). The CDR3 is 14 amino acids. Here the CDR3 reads CSAKQGPKGDTQYF. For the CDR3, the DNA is TGCAGTGCGAAACAGGGACCTAAGGGAGATACGCAGTATTTT.

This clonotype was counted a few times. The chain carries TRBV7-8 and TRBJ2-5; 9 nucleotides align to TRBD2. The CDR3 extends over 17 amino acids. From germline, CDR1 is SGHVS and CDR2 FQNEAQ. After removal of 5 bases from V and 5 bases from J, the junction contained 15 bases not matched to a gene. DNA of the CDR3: TGTGCCAGCAGCCAATGGGGCTTTAGCGGGAGCGGGGAGACCCAGTACTTC. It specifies CASSQWGFSGSGETQYF.

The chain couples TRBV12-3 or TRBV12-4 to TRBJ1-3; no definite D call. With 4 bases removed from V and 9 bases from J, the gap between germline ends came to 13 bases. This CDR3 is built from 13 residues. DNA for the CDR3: TGTGCCAGCAGTTCGGCAGTTGCCGGCACCATATATTTT. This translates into CASSSAVAGTIYF.

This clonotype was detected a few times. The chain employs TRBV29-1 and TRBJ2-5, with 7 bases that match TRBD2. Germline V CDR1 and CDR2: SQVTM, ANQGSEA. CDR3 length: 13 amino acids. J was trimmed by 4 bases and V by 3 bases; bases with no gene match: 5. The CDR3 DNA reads TGCAGCGTTGACTTAGGGGAGGGAGAGACCCAGTACTTC. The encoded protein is CSVDLGEGETQYF.

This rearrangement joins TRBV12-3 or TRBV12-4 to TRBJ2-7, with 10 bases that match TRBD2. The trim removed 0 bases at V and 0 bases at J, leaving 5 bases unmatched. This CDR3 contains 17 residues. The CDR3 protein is CASSLAGLAGVSYEQYF. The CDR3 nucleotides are TGTGCCAGCAGTTTAGCCGGTCTAGCGGGAGTCTCCTACGAGCAGTACTTC.

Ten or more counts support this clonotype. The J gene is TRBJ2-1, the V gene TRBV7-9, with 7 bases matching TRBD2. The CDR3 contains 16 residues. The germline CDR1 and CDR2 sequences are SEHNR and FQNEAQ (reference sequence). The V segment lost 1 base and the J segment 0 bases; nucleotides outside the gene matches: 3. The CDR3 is CASSLEASGSYNEQFF. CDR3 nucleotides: TGTGCCAGCAGCTTAGAGGCTAGCGGCTCCTACAATGAGCAGTTCTTC.

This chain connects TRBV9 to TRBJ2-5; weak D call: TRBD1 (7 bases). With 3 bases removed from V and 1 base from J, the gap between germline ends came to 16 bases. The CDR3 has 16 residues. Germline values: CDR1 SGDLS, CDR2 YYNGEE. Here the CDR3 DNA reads TGTGCCAGCAGCGCTTTCCGCGGGACAGCCCAAGAGACCCAGTACTTC. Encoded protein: CASSAFRGTAQETQYF.

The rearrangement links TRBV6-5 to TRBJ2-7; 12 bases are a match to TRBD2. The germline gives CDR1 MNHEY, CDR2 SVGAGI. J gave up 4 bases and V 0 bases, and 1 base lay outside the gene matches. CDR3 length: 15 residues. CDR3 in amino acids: CASSYSGLAGYEQYF. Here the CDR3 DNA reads TGTGCCAGCAGTTACTCCGGACTAGCGGGATACGAGCAGTACTTC.

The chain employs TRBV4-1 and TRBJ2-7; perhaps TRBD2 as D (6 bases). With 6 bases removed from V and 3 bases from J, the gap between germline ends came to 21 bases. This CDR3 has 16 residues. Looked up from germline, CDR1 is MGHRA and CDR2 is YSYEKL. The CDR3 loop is CASSSIPAGPLYEQYF. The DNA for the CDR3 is TGCGCCAGCAGTTCCATCCCGGCGGGACCACTCTACGAGCAGTACTTC.

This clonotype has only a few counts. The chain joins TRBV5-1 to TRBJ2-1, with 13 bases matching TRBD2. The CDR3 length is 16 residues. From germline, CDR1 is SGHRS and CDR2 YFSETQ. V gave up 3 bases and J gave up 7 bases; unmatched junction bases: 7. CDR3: CASSWRTSGSGNEQFF. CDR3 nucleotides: TGCGCCAGCAGCTGGAGGACTAGCGGGAGTGGGAATGAGCAGTTCTTC.

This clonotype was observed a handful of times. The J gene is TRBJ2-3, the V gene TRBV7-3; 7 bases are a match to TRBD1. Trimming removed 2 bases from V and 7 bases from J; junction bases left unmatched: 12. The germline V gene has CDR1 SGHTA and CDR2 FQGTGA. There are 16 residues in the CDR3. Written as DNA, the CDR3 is TGTGCCAGCAGCTTATTAGGCAGGGGGACCCCCCATACGCAGTATTTT. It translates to CASSLLGRGTPHTQYF.

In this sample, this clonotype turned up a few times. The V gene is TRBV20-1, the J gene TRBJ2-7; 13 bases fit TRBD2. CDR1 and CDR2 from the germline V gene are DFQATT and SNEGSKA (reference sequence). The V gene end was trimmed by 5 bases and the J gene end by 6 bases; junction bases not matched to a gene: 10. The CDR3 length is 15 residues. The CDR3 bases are TGCAGTGCTCGGACTAGCGGGAGCTACGCCTTCGAGCAGTACTTC. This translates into CSARTSGSYAFEQYF.

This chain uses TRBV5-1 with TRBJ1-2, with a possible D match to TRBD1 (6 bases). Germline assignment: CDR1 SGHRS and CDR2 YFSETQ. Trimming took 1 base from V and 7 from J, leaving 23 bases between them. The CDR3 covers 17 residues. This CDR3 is CASSLSLSGRGRFGYTF. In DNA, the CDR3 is TGCGCCAGCAGCTTGAGTCTCTCGGGCAGGGGTCGTTTTGGCTACACCTTC.

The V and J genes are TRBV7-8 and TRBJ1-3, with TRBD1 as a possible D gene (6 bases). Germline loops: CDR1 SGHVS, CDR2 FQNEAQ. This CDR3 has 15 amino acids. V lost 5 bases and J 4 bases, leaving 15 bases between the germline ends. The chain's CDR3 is CASSPTRGPGNTIYF. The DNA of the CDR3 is TGTGCCAGCAGCCCGACCCGGGGGCCCGGAAACACCATATATTTT.

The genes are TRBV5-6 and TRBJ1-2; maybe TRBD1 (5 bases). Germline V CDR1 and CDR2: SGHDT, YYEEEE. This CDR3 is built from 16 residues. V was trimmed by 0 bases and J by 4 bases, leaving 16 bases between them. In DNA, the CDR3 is TGTGCCAGCAGCTTGGAAGGGCAGGGTGTATTCTATGGCTACACCTTC. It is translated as CASSLEGQGVFYGYTF.

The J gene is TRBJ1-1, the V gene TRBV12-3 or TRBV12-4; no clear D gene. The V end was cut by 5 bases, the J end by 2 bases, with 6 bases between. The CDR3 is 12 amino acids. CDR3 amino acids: CASSPFNTEAFF. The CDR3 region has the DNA TGTGCCAGCAGTCCTTTCAACACTGAAGCTTTCTTT.